The entry that follows covers one T cell receptor (beta chain) sequence. Germline V gene sequence: CDR1 SGHVS, CDR2 FQNEAQ. The CDR3 covers 16 residues. V was pared by 0 bases and J by 1 base, with 9 bases between. As handled by the study authors: Amplification with reference gene primers provided the estimates of nucleated cell counts. Some clones are missing from TCRdb's copy, which holds only in-frame ones; the method was immunoSEQ multiplex PCR. The DNA was the basis for D and trimming; V, J and clone size are from that table. This table holds some 240,000 clones, about 90% found once. The sample is drawn from a study of blood T cell repertoires in COVID-19.

V is TRBV7-8 and J is TRBJ2-2; D is perhaps TRBD1 (5 bases). This receptor was taken from a woman aged 55-70 years with COVID-19, enrolled during active disease. Specimen: peripheral blood. The CDR3 region has the DNA TGTGCCAGCAGCTTAGCCTCAGGGTGGAACACCGGGGAGCTGTTTTTT. The encoded protein is CASSLASGWNTGELFF. Looking up the rest from reference TRBV7-8 and TRBJ2-2 gives the full variable domain: GAGVSQSPRYKVAKRGQDVALRCDPISGHVSLFWYQQALGQGPEFLTYFQNEAQLDKSGLPSDRFFAERPEGSVSTLKIQRTQQEDSAVYLCASSLASGWNTGELFFGEGSRLTVL.